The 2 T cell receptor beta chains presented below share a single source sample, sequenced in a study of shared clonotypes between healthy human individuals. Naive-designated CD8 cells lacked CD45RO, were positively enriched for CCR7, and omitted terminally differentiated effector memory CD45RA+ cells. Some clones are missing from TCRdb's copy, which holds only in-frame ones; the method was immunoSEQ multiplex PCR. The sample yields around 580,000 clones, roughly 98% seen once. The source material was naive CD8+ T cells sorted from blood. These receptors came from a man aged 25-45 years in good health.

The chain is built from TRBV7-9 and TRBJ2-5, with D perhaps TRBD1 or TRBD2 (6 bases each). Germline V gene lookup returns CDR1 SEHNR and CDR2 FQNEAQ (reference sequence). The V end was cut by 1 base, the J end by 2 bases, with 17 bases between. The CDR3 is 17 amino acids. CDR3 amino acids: CASSLVMGGAGQETQYF. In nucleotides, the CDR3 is TGTGCCAGCAGCTTAGTGATGGGGGGCGCAGGACAAGAGACCCAGTACTTC. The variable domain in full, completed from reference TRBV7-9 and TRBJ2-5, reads DTGVSQNPRHKITKRGQNVTFRCDPISEHNRLYWYRQTLGQGPEFLTYFQNEAQLEKSRLLSDRFSAERPKGSFSTLEIQRTEQGDSAMYLCASSLVMGGAGQETQYFGPGTRLLVL.

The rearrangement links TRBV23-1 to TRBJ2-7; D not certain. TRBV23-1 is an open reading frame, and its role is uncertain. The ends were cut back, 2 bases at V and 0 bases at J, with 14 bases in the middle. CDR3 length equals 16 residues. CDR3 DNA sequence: TGCGCCAGCAGTCAACGGGCCCGAATGAGCTCCTACGAGCAGTACTTC. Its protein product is CASSQRARMSSYEQYF.